Sequencing of this T cell receptor beta chain was carried out in a study of blood T cell repertoires in COVID-19 (dated by TCRdb to 2018 to 2021). Regarding the study in general: Samples from collaborators originated in the United States, Italy and Spain and spanned both the acute and convalescent phases of COVID-19. Where available, HLA class I and class II types were obtained from metadata supplied by the sample provider rather than from assay-based typing. A de-identified subject ID, COVID-19 status, age in years and sex were almost always included in the sample metadata. The repertoires were released in a freely available public database intended as a resource for research on the immune response to SARS-CoV-2. The prospective study material was composed of cDNA or gDNA derived from T cells, B-cell-depleted T cells, or PBMCs. Subjects who had been exposed to COVID-19, were actively infected with it, or had recovered from it provided the deeply sampled blood TCRbeta repertoires that made up the dataset. The samples were drawn from two sources: the first 160 participants of the ongoing ImmuneRACE study, and 950 to 1,500 subjects contributed by 6 global collaborators. The investigation overall reported the following: Clinical and demographic metadata were provided uncurated, with the amount varying by source and participant.

The immunoSEQ Assay, a bias-controlled multiplex PCR, was used to amplify TCRbeta CDR3 regions from genomic DNA. For the original study's pipeline: Within the assay, amplification of reference gene primers was used to estimate how many nucleated cells each sample contained. To quantify the absolute abundance of each unique TCRbeta CDR3 rearrangement, sequence reads were collapsed and filtered. Productive Simpson clonality was computed per sample as the square root of Simpson's diversity index over productive rearrangements. Here the immuneACCESS table is served through TCRdb, limited to in-frame sequences with V and J called. Missing clones are a known gap in these copies; in checked studies unresolved V genes cover under half, and the rest lacks a known reason. The DNA was the basis for D and trimming; V, J and clone size are from that table. This sample holds roughly 12,000 clones; 73% were observed only once. The ten largest clones capture around 30% of the sample.

Whole blood was collected in K2EDTA tubes by collaborating institutions according to the institutions' own protocols. Collaborator samples were shipped for TCRbeta analysis as frozen whole blood, isolated PBMCs, or DNA extracted from either sample type. Comment on this clone: What this receptor recognizes is not known. No clone much larger than this one lies a single base away; base qualities are absent.

Material for sequencing was peripheral blood. This TCR was recovered from a human donor in a cohort sampled during active COVID-19.

The DNA sequence reads TGTGCCAGTACTCGGGGGGGATTCTATGGCTACACCTTC. It is translated as CASTRGGFYGYTF. Here the chain combines TRBV7-2 and TRBJ1-2; perhaps TRBD1 is the D gene, with 5 bases matching. The CDR3 runs 13 amino acids, cysteine and phenylalanine included. The CDR3 DNA has 39 bases and is translated from base 1. The junction carries 15 bases between V and J, which are trimmed by 9 bases and 4 bases respectively. CDR1 SGHTA and CDR2 FQGNSA are derived from the germline V gene.